This TCR beta chain was found in a study of post-analysis software for immune sequencing data. Study in general: Included among the disease courses, which were recorded for the cohort, were relapsing-remitting, secondary progressive and progressive-relapsing multiple sclerosis.

Findings and caveats of the study: Compared with controls, patients had more of about five TRBV segments, including TRBV5-6, TRBV5-1 and TRBV20-1.

This clonotype was observed a handful of times. Antigen unknown. Unique molecular identifiers had been added to the TCR beta cDNA libraries. Input populations of about 0.9 to 10 million T cells gave rise to approximately 500,000 cDNA molecules. TCRdb independently ran MiXCR on the PCR reads; one entry per CDR3 protein. The top ten clones hold about 8% of a sample with roughly 400,000 distinct CDR3 sequences, over 30% of them seen once. Losses at the gene ends were 5 bases for V and 7 bases for J; bases not matched to a gene: 13. This CDR3 has 16 amino acids. Germline CDR1 is PRHDT and CDR2 is FYEKMQ (reference sequence).

This chain joins TRBV13 and TRBJ2-1; 8 bases are shared with TRBD2. The origin of this receptor is a girl under 10 years old with multiple sclerosis. The specimen sequenced was blood. The CDR3 reads CASSPGRGLGSNEQFF. As DNA, the CDR3 is TGTGCCAGCAGCCCCGGGAGGGGACTAGGAAGTAATGAGCAGTTCTTC. The entire variable domain, with the rest obtained from reference TRBV13 and TRBJ2-1, is as follows: AAGVIQSPRHLIKEKRETATLKCYPIPRHDTVYWYQQGPGQDPQFLISFYEKMQSDKGSIPDRFSAQQFSDYHSELNMSSLELGDSALYFCASSPGRGLGSNEQFFGPGTRLTVL.